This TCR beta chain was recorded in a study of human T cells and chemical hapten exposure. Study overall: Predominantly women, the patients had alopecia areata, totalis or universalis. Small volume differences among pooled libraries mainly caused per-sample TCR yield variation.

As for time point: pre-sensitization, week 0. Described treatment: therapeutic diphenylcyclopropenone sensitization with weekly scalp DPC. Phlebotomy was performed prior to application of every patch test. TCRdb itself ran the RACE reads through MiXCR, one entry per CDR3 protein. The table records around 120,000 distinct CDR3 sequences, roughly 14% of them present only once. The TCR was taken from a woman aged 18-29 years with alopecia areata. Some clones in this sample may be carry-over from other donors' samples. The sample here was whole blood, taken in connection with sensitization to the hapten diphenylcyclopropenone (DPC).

The CDR3 DNA reads as TGTGCCAGCAGCGGGTCCTACAATGAGCAGTTCTTC. Amino acids: CASSGSYNEQFF. The V and J genes are TRBV7-9 and TRBJ2-1, with D hard to call. V was pared by 5 bases and J by 1 base, with 3 bases between. CDR1 is SEHNR and CDR2 is FQNEAQ in the germline V gene (reference sequence). The CDR3 loop spans 12 amino acids.